The 20 T cell receptor beta chains reported below all come from one sample, sequenced in a study of post-analysis software for immune sequencing data. Overall study findings and caveats: TRBV segments more frequent in patients than in controls numbered roughly five and included TRBV5-6, TRBV5-1 and TRBV20-1.

TCR beta cDNA libraries had unique molecular identifiers. Each CDR3 protein gets one entry after TCRdb re-called the PCR reads with MiXCR. The data hold around 400,000 distinct CDR3 sequences, with more than 30% observed a single time. No antigen is known for these receptors. The material sequenced was blood. These receptors all stem from a girl aged 2-10 years with multiple sclerosis.

This clonotype was observed a handful of times. The chain links TRBV29-1 to TRBJ2-2; 7 nucleotides line up with TRBD1. Germline CDR1 is SQVTM and CDR2 is ANQGSEA. V lost 7 bases to trimming and J lost 0 bases; unmatched junction nucleotides: 8. This CDR3 region has 15 residues. The CDR3 sequence: CSALKGAANTGELFF. DNA of the CDR3: TGCAGCGCCCTAAAGGGGGCCGCGAACACCGGGGAGCTGTTTTTT.

The rearrangement joins TRBV5-1 to TRBJ2-3; 9 bases map to TRBD1. The ends lost 1 base at V and 2 bases at J; junction bases unmatched: 8. Per germline, CDR1 SGHRS and CDR2 YFSETQ. This CDR3 comprises 17 residues. CDR3 DNA sequence: TGCGCCAGCAGCTTGTTTTACAGGGGGCTGCACACAGATACGCAGTATTTT. Residues: CASSLFYRGLHTDTQYF.

V gene TRBV12-5 combines with J gene TRBJ2-1; D might be TRBD1 or TRBD2, each matching 7 bases. V was pared by 6 bases and J by 7 bases, with 19 bases between. The length of the CDR3 is 15 residues. The germline CDR1 and CDR2 sequences are LGHNT and FRNRAP. CDR3 protein: CASGTSGGGGNEQFF. The CDR3 DNA reads as TGTGCTAGTGGCACATCAGGGGGAGGGGGGAATGAGCAGTTCTTC.

This clonotype was seen only once. The CDR3 is CSARVHRGRPQETQYF. The CDR3 region has the DNA TGCAGTGCTAGAGTTCACAGGGGGAGGCCCCAAGAGACCCAGTACTTC. The V gene is TRBV20-1, the J gene TRBJ2-5; TRBD1 agrees at 8 bases. From germline, CDR1 is DFQATT and CDR2 SNEGSKA (reference sequence). The CDR3 is 16 residues long. V gave up 1 base and J gave up 1 base; unmatched junction bases: 8.

This CDR3 reads CASSPWPSGRSYEQYF. The CDR3 coding sequence is TGTGCCAGCAGCCCCTGGCCTAGCGGGAGGTCCTACGAGCAGTACTTC. This chain joins TRBV7-2 and TRBJ2-7; 11 nucleotides match TRBD2. Germline V gene sequence: CDR1 SGHTA, CDR2 FQGNSA. With V trimmed by 5 bases and J by 1 base, 7 bases remained unmatched. The CDR3 extends over 16 amino acids.

This clonotype was counted only a few times. V gene TRBV6-6 combines with J gene TRBJ1-2; D ambiguous. Germline loops: CDR1 MNHNY, CDR2 SVGAGI (reference sequence). The CDR3 loop spans 14 amino acids. V shed 6 bases and J shed 6 bases, with 17 bases lying between them. Written as DNA, the CDR3 is TGTGCCAGCAGCTTTACGAAGGGAGGCCATGGCTACACCTTC. Its protein is CASSFTKGGHGYTF.

V and J are TRBV25-1 and TRBJ2-1; 13 bases are shared with TRBD2. J lost 5 bases, V lost 8 bases, and 3 bases had no gene match. Looked up from germline, CDR1 is MGHDK and CDR2 is SYGVNS. The CDR3 totals 14 residues. CDR3 DNA: TGTGCCAGCGGGGGACTAGCGGGGAACAATGAGCAGTTCTTC. It yields the protein CASGGLAGNNEQFF.

The chain uses TRBV10-3 and TRBJ2-7; D not certain. Germline CDR1 ENHRY, CDR2 SYGVKD. This CDR3 has 16 residues. Trimming took off 2 bases at V and 6 bases at J, with 20 bases between the two ends. The CDR3 sequence is CAISEGPRTLPPEQYF. The CDR3 DNA reads as TGTGCCATCAGTGAGGGCCCAAGGACCCTCCCGCCCGAGCAGTACTTC.

The chain is built from TRBV6-6 and TRBJ1-2, with 8 positions matching TRBD1. J was trimmed by 3 bases and V by 4 bases; bases with no gene match: 4. CDR1 and CDR2 from the germline V gene are MNHNY and SVGAGI (reference sequence). The CDR3 runs to 14 residues. This CDR3 is CASSFGQGYYGYTF. CDR3 in DNA: TGTGCCAGCAGTTTCGGACAGGGTTACTATGGCTACACCTTC.

CDR3 protein: CASSQDSTSGKYIQYF. CDR3 in DNA: TGTGCCAGCAGCCAAGACTCGACTAGCGGGAAGTACATTCAGTACTTC. The gene calls are TRBV3-1 and TRBJ2-7, with TRBD2 identical over 11 bases. The DNA end is more similar to TRBJ2-4, so the J call may be wrong. The CDR3 covers 16 residues. Germline CDR1 is LGHDT and CDR2 is YNNKEL (reference sequence).

V usage is TRBV20-1 and J usage is TRBJ2-5; 9 bases match TRBD2. The V and J ends lost 3 bases and 4 bases, in that order; junction bases with no gene match: 9. From germline, CDR1 is DFQATT and CDR2 SNEGSKA (reference sequence). This CDR3 contains 15 residues. CDR3 region: CSASDRRGGAETQYF. In nucleotides, the CDR3 is TGCAGTGCTAGTGATCGGCGGGGGGGGGCAGAGACCCAGTACTTC.

The chain links TRBV5-1 to TRBJ1-4, with no clear D. This CDR3 comprises 15 residues. Trimming pared 2 bases from V and 0 bases from J, leaving 8 bases between. Germline V lookup: CDR1 SGHRS, CDR2 YFSETQ. The CDR3 is CASSFGVATNEKLFF. The CDR3 DNA is TGCGCCAGCAGCTTTGGGGTGGCAACTAATGAAAAACTGTTTTTT. The full variable domain, completed using reference TRBV5-1 and TRBJ1-4, is KAGVTQTPRYLIKTRGQQVTLSCSPISGHRSVSWYQQTPGQGLQFLFEYFSETQRNKGNFPGRFSGRQFSNSRSEMNVSTLELGDSALYLCASSFGVATNEKLFFGSGTQLSVL.

The CDR3, as DNA: TGCGCCAGCAGCTCCCAGACTAGCGGGGGAGAAGAGACCCAGTACTTC. This translates into CASSSQTSGGEETQYF. V gene TRBV5-1 combines with J gene TRBJ2-5, with 12 bases lining up with TRBD2. The CDR3 totals 16 residues. J lost 3 bases, V lost 3 bases, and 6 bases had no gene match. Germline assignment: CDR1 SGHRS and CDR2 YFSETQ.

This chain links TRBV6-5 with TRBJ2-7; TRBD2 matches at 10 bases. Germline CDR1 and CDR2: MNHEY and SVGAGI. The CDR3 consists of 15 residues. V shed 5 bases and J 3 bases; nucleotides not matched to a gene: 7. The CDR3 sequence is CASSVLAGAFYEQYF. For the CDR3, the DNA is TGTGCCAGCAGTGTCCTAGCGGGGGCCTTCTACGAGCAGTACTTC.

The V gene is TRBV29-1, the J gene TRBJ2-5, with D perhaps assigned TRBD1 or TRBD2 (5 bases each). V was pared by 7 bases and J by 3 bases, with 18 bases between. CDR1 is SQVTM, CDR2 ANQGSEA, per germline. This CDR3 is 14 amino acids long. CDR3 sequence: CSGLIRDGKETQYF. Here the CDR3 DNA reads TGCAGCGGTCTTATCCGGGACGGGAAAGAGACCCAGTACTTC.

As for this clonotype: Possible read error: a much larger clone is one base away. V and J are TRBV5-6 and TRBJ2-1; D is undetermined. Trimming left V 1 base short and J 5 bases short, with 4 bases between. Germline CDR1 reads SGHDT; CDR2 reads YYEEEE. This CDR3 spans 12 amino acids. This chain's CDR3 is CASSLRDNEQFF. The CDR3 DNA reads TGTGCCAGCAGCTTGCGGGACAATGAGCAGTTCTTC.

This clonotype was found a few times. The CDR3 nucleotides are TGCAGTGCTCCCCACATGGGACAGGACACTGAAGCTTTCTTT. Translation gives CSAPHMGQDTEAFF. This chain connects TRBV20-1 to TRBJ1-1, with TRBD1 matching over 8 bases. Losses at the gene ends were 5 bases for V and 3 bases for J; bases not matched to a gene: 8. This CDR3 has 14 residues. Looked up from germline, CDR1 is DFQATT and CDR2 is SNEGSKA (reference sequence).

The V and J genes are TRBV28 and TRBJ2-3; TRBD2 might be the D (6 bases). Looked up from germline, CDR1 is MDHEN and CDR2 is SYDVKM. This CDR3 spans 12 amino acids. V was trimmed by 6 bases and J by 7 bases, leaving 11 bases between them. For the CDR3, the DNA is TGTGCCAGCAGGCTGAGGGACTATACGCAGTATTTT. This sequence encodes CASRLRDYTQYF.

The chain joins TRBV20-1 to TRBJ2-7; 11 bases line up with TRBD2. Germline V gene data show CDR1 as DFQATT and CDR2 as SNEGSKA (reference sequence). This CDR3 region has 14 residues. With 6 bases clipped from V and 4 bases from J, the junction kept 8 bases outside the gene matches. Here the CDR3 DNA reads TGCAGTGCCCGCCCGGGACTAGCGGAGTACGAGCAGTACTTC. Encoded protein: CSARPGLAEYEQYF.

This clonotype was observed once. At one end the junction does not follow the germline gene, possibly because of a read error. This chain connects TRBV5-5 to TRBJ1-1; D is unclear. Per germline, CDR1 SGHKS and CDR2 YYEKEE (reference sequence). CDR3 length: 13 residues. For the CDR3, the DNA is TGTGCCAGCAGGTTGGATCTGAACGCTGAAGCTTTCTTT. Its protein is CASRLDLNAEAFF.